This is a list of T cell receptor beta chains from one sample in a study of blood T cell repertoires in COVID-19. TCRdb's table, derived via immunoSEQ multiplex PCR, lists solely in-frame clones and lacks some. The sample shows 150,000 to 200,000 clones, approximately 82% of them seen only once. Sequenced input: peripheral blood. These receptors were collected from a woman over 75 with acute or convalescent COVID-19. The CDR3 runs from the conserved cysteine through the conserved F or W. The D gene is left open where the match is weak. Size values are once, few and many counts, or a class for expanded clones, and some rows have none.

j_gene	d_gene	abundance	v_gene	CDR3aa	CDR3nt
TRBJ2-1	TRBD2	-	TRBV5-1	CASSLAASGGYNEQFF	TGCGCCAGCAGCTTGGCAGCTAGCGGGGGGTACAATGAGCAGTTCTTC
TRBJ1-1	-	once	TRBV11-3	CASSLGGGMNTEAFF	TGTGCCAGCAGCTTAGGGGGCGGCATGAACACTGAAGCTTTCTTT
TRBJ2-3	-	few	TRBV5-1	CASSLGVGGRVTDTQYF	TGCGCCAGCAGCTTGGGAGTGGGGGGTCGAGTCACAGATACGCAGTATTTT
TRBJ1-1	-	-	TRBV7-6	CASSLVQGGFTEAFF	TGTGCCAGCAGCTTAGTACAGGGTGGGTTCACTGAAGCTTTCTTT
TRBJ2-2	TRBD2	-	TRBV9	CASSPRSSGSYGTGELFF	TGTGCCAGCAGCCCCCGATCTAGCGGGAGCTATGGCACCGGGGAGCTGTTTTTT
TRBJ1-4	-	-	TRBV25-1	CASSEPRRETNEKLFF	TGTGCCAGCAGTGAACCACGGAGGGAAACTAATGAAAAACTGTTTTTT
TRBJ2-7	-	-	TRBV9	CASSVASGQSYEQYF	TGTGCCAGCAGCGTAGCTTCTGGACAGTCCTACGAGCAGTACTTC
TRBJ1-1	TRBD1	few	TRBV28	CASSAGTAMNTEAFF	TGTGCCAGCAGTGCCGGGACAGCCATGAACACTGAAGCTTTCTTT
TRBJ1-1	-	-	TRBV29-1	CSVEGGWTEAFF	TGCAGCGTTGAGGGAGGGTGGACTGAAGCTTTCTTT
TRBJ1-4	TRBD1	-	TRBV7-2	CASSPTGVNEKLFF	TGTGCCAGCAGCCCGACAGGGGTTAATGAAAAACTGTTTTTT
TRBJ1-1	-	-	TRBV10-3	CAIAGNTEAFF	TGTGCCATCGCAGGGAACACTGAAGCTTTCTTT
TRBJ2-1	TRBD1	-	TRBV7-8	CASRSPRDRKYNEQFF	TGTGCCAGCAGATCTCCCCGGGACAGAAAATACAATGAGCAGTTCTTC
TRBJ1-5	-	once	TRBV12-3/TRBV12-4	CASTHSNGQPQHF	TGTGCCAGCACCCACTCGAATGGTCAGCCCCAGCATTTT
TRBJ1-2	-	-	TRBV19	CASSIFTGGGSYTF	TGTGCCAGTAGTATATTCACAGGAGGAGGGAGCTACACCTTC